The 17 T cell receptor beta chains listed next were all sequenced from one sample in a study of CD8+ T cells in alopecia areata. Reverse transcribed after extraction, RNA yielded cDNA as the sequencing template. The repertoire was sequenced with immunoSEQ multiplex PCR; TCRdb's copy has only in-frame clones and lacks some. This sample has around 140,000 clones, with about 51% found just once. This sample comprised CD4+ T cells sorted from blood, obtained at week 0. The origin of the receptors is a human donor with alopecia areata.

V and J are TRBV14 and TRBJ2-5; no firm D call. The V and J ends lost 6 bases and 2 bases respectively, with 7 bases between them. Germline assignment: CDR1 SGHDN and CDR2 FVKESK. The CDR3 covers 12 residues. CDR3 amino acids: CASSTRQETQYF. The CDR3 bases are TGTGCCAGCAGTACGAGGCAAGAGACCCAGTACTTC.

The table lists this clone with a few counts. The V gene is TRBV7-9, the J gene TRBJ2-7; D is undetermined. The germline gives CDR1 SEHNR, CDR2 FQNEAQ (reference sequence). There are 12 residues in the CDR3. V was pared by 5 bases and J by 6 bases, with 11 bases between. The CDR3 region has the DNA TGTGCCAGCAGCGCTACGGGTATCGAGCAGTACTTC. Translated, it gives CASSATGIEQYF.

V usage is TRBV29-1 and J usage is TRBJ2-7; maybe TRBD1 (6 bases). The CDR3 sequence is 13 residues long. CDR1 and CDR2 from the germline V gene are SQVTM and ANQGSEA. V was cut by 4 bases and J by 4 bases, with 14 bases left in between. The CDR3 bases are TGCAGCGTTGGACTCGACAGGATATACGAGCAGTACTTC. Translating it yields CSVGLDRIYEQYF.

The V gene is TRBV27, the J gene TRBJ1-5; D remains ambiguous. The germline gives CDR1 MNHEY, CDR2 SMNVEV (reference sequence). Deletions cut 4 bases from V and 1 base from J, with 17 bases between. The CDR3 totals 17 residues. CDR3 sequence (DNA): TGTGCCAGCAGTTCCCGAGCTACAGTCGGCAGCAATCAGCCCCAGCATTTT. Its translation: CASSSRATVGSNQPQHF.

This clone was seen repeatedly, ten times or more. The same CDR3 is also encoded by other DNA sequences in this sample. The chain links TRBV19 to TRBJ2-4; no clear D. V dropped 0 bases and J dropped 6 bases, with 6 bases sitting between them. Per the germline V gene, CDR1 is LNHDA and CDR2 is SQIVND (reference sequence). This CDR3 contains 13 residues. The CDR3 reads CASSIESGNIQYF. CDR3 bases: TGTGCCAGTAGTATAGAGTCCGGAAACATTCAGTACTTC.

This chain uses TRBV29-1 with TRBJ2-1, with D possibly TRBD1 on 5 matching bases. Per germline, CDR1 SQVTM and CDR2 ANQGSEA. The length of the CDR3 is 15 residues. Between the trimmed V and J ends, which lost 6 bases and 0 bases, there was a span of 15 bases. The CDR3 DNA sequence: TGCAGCGTCCCCGTAGGGGCTAGCTCCTACAATGAGCAGTTCTTC. Protein: CSVPVGASSYNEQFF.

The V gene is TRBV28, the J gene TRBJ2-7; D is unclear. Trimming shortened V by 6 bases and J by 2 bases, and 11 bases separated the two germline ends. Germline V gives CDR1 MDHEN, CDR2 SYDVKM. This CDR3 comprises 13 residues. The DNA of the CDR3 is TGTGCCAGCAGCGGTGGACCTCCCTACGAGCAGTACTTC. Translating it yields CASSGGPPYEQYF.

The V gene is TRBV5-4, the J gene TRBJ2-1, with D perhaps assigned TRBD1 or TRBD2 (5 bases each). Germline V gives CDR1 SGHNT, CDR2 YYREEE (reference sequence). The CDR3 runs to 14 residues. Trimming took off 4 bases at V and 5 bases at J, with 13 bases between the two ends. CDR3 residues: CASSRSGGNNEQFF. As DNA, the CDR3 is TGTGCCAGCAGCCGGTCTGGGGGTAACAATGAGCAGTTCTTC.

The table lists this clone with a few counts. The V call is TRBV23-1, the J call TRBJ1-3, with a possible D match to TRBD1 (6 bases). TRBV23-1 counts as an open reading frame of uncertain function. Trimming pared 10 bases from V and 1 base from J, leaving 17 bases between. The CDR3 loop spans 15 amino acids. The CDR3 loop is CATLTGTKSGNTIYF. The CDR3 region has the DNA TGCGCCACCCTTACTGGGACAAAATCTGGAAACACCATATATTTT.

The rearrangement joins TRBV11-2 to TRBJ1-1; D not certain. Trimming removed 6 bases from V and 1 base from J, with 9 bases in between. The CDR3 is 13 residues long. Germline V gene sequence: CDR1 SGHAT, CDR2 FQNNGV. The DNA for the CDR3 is TGTGCCAGCAGGGCCTCATGGAACACTGAAGCTTTCTTT. Its translation is CASRASWNTEAFF.

The V and J genes are TRBV30 and TRBJ2-3, with D possibly matching TRBD1 (6 bases). Germline CDR1 GTSNPN, CDR2 SVGIG (reference sequence). With 1 base removed from V and 8 bases from J, the gap between germline ends came to 13 bases. The length of the CDR3 is 13 residues. The chain's CDR3 is CAWSDIQGGTQYF. The CDR3 region has the DNA TGTGCCTGGAGTGACATACAGGGTGGTACGCAGTATTTT.

V gene TRBV29-1 combines with J gene TRBJ2-7; a possible D gene is TRBD2 (5 bases). This CDR3 comprises 11 residues. V lost 5 bases and J lost 6, with 11 bases in between. The germline V gene encodes CDR1 SQVTM and CDR2 ANQGSEA. The CDR3 DNA reads as TGCAGCGTTACGGGATCCGGCGAGCAGTACTTC. It codes for CSVTGSGEQYF.

The rearrangement uses TRBV29-1 and TRBJ1-4, with TRBD1 matching 7 bases. The CDR3 loop spans 13 amino acids. The ends lost 7 bases at V and 4 bases at J; junction bases unmatched: 6. Germline assignment: CDR1 SQVTM and CDR2 ANQGSEA. The CDR3 here is CSATGVINEKLFF. CDR3 nucleotides: TGCAGCGCCACAGGGGTGATTAATGAAAAACTGTTTTTT.

The chain uses TRBV7-6 and TRBJ2-7; 10 bases map to TRBD2. After removal of 1 base from V and 6 bases from J, the junction contained 6 bases not matched to a gene. The CDR3 spans 15 residues. Germline CDR1 and CDR2: SGHVS and FNYEAQ. DNA for the CDR3: TGTGCCAGCAGCTTAGGTACTAGCGGGACCCCCGAGCAGTACTTC. This sequence encodes CASSLGTSGTPEQYF.

V is TRBV29-1 and J is TRBJ2-2; weak D call: TRBD1 (7 bases). Trimming shortened V by 7 bases and J by 1 base, and 13 bases separated the two germline ends. This CDR3 has 14 residues. From germline, CDR1 is SQVTM and CDR2 ANQGSEA. This CDR3 reads CSAGDRVNTGELFF. The CDR3 DNA sequence: TGCAGCGCGGGGGACAGAGTGAACACCGGGGAGCTGTTTTTT.

This clone was seen a single time. V usage is TRBV7-2 and J usage is TRBJ2-2; no firm D call. Germline V gene sequence: CDR1 SGHTA, CDR2 FQGNSA. The V and J ends lost 7 bases and 6 bases respectively, with 15 bases between them. The CDR3 contains 14 residues. Here the CDR3 DNA reads TGTGCCAGCACACAAGGGTCACGGCCCGGGGAGCTGTTTTTT. As protein: CASTQGSRPGELFF.

The chain joins TRBV30 to TRBJ2-2; TRBD1 matches 7 bases. Germline trimming cut 0 bases from V and 4 bases from J; bases unmatched to any gene: 8. The germline CDR1 and CDR2 sequences are GTSNPN and SVGIG (reference sequence). CDR3 length: 16 amino acids. The CDR3 reads CAWSVPATGTTGELFF. In DNA form, the CDR3 reads TGTGCCTGGAGTGTACCGGCGACAGGGACCACCGGGGAGCTGTTTTTT.